This TCR beta chain derives from a study of blood T cells in healthy people across ages. In regard to this clonotype: Its target is not known.

Using a J-beta primer mix together with a sample-barcoded 5' primer, a second PCR was run for about 6 to 11 cycles. One entry per CDR3 protein, called by TCRdb with MiXCR from the 5' RACE reads. The sample yields roughly 1,300,000 distinct CDR3 sequences, roughly 64% seen once. The CDR3 runs 15 residues. The V end was cut by 0 bases, the J end by 9 bases, with 13 bases between. Per the germline V gene, CDR1 is SGHRS and CDR2 is YFSETQ. General study results and limits: With unsorted PBMCs, a conclusive comparison of naive versus antigen-experienced cells was not possible. Fewer expanded clones and more diversity marked long-lived versus aged donors. Strong correlation linked observed beta diversity and percent naive T cells.

The chain has TRBV5-1 and TRBJ1-6; D is ambiguous. This TCR was recovered from a man between 18 and 35 years old in good health. Sequencing was done on a sample of blood. CDR3 amino acids: CASSLEGQLSSPLHF. DNA of the CDR3: TGCGCCAGCAGCTTGGAAGGGCAGCTTTCTTCACCCCTCCACTTT.